One and the same sample provided the 31 T cell receptor beta chains below, sequenced in a study of cytomegalovirus exposure and HLA in healthy donors. Here immunoSEQ multiplex PCR was the method, and the copy in TCRdb shows in-frame clones only, minus some. The profile shows 200,000 or so clones, under 95% of them singletons. What was sequenced was PBMCs. The receptor source for this set is a woman aged 18-30 years in good health and CMV-seronegative.

This chain uses TRBV30 with TRBJ1-1, with D tentatively TRBD1 (5 bases). The germline CDR1 and CDR2 sequences are GTSNPN and SVGIG (reference sequence). The CDR3 spans 14 residues. The ends were cut back, 2 bases at V and 11 bases at J, with 21 bases in the middle. The CDR3 region is CAWSTLQGGSRAFF. DNA for the CDR3: TGTGCCTGGAGTACCCTCCAGGGAGGGAGTCGCGCTTTCTTT.

This chain uses TRBV15 with TRBJ1-4; D may be TRBD1 (6 bases). This CDR3 region has 16 residues. Trimming stripped 3 bases from V and 8 bases from J, with 19 bases between. In germline, CDR1 is LNHNV, CDR2 YYDKDF (reference sequence). Written as DNA, the CDR3 is TGTGCCACCAGCAGGAAAAACAGGGTCGAGCGAGAAAAACTGTTTTTT. Its protein product is CATSRKNRVEREKLFF.

This chain links TRBV6-1 with TRBJ1-1; D is uncertain. This CDR3 has 13 residues. Germline CDR1 is MNHNS and CDR2 is SASEGT. V was trimmed by 7 bases and J by 0 bases, leaving 9 bases between them. The DNA of the CDR3 is TGTGCCAGCACTAGGAAATTGAACACTGAAGCTTTCTTT. Translated, it gives CASTRKLNTEAFF.

V is TRBV30 and J is TRBJ1-2, with a weak D call TRBD1 (5 bases). Trimming pared 4 bases from V and 8 bases from J, leaving 17 bases between. Germline CDR1 GTSNPN, CDR2 SVGIG (reference sequence). The CDR3 consists of 13 residues. CDR3 nucleotide sequence: TGTGCCTGGACCCCCGGGGTACGGGGGGGCTACACCTTC. Protein: CAWTPGVRGGYTF.

V usage is TRBV30 and J usage is TRBJ2-1, with 10 bases aligning to TRBD2. The V segment lost 4 bases and the J segment 7 bases; nucleotides outside the gene matches: 10. Germline V CDR1 and CDR2: GTSNPN, SVGIG (reference sequence). This CDR3 has 15 residues. CDR3 coding DNA: TGTGCCTGGAATCCCGCTAGCGGGAGATTGAATGAGCAGTTCTTC. Translated, it gives CAWNPASGRLNEQFF.

V gene TRBV7-9 combines with J gene TRBJ1-4, with TRBD1 matching 7 bases. CDR1 and CDR2 (germline): SEHNR, FQNEAQ (reference sequence). There are 17 residues in the CDR3. V was pared by 5 bases and J by 8 bases, with 17 bases of the junction left unmatched. CDR3: CASSPSPRVGGGEKLFF. The CDR3 region has the DNA TGTGCCAGCAGCCCGTCCCCCCGGGTAGGGGGCGGGGAAAAACTGTTTTTT.

The rearrangement uses TRBV6-1 and TRBJ1-1; weak D call: TRBD1 (6 bases). CDR1 MNHNS and CDR2 SASEGT come from the germline V gene. V lost 6 bases and J lost 6, with 14 bases in between. The CDR3 spans 13 residues. The CDR3 here is CASRETGTPEAFF. DNA of the CDR3: TGTGCCAGCAGGGAAACAGGGACCCCTGAAGCTTTCTTT.

The chain recombines TRBV7-2 with TRBJ2-7; 7 nucleotides match TRBD2. V shed 2 bases, J shed 3 bases, and the junction held 7 bases outside the gene matches. Looked up from germline, CDR1 is SGHTA and CDR2 is FQGNSA. The CDR3 loop spans 15 amino acids. The CDR3 region is CASSLSGTRDYEQYF. The CDR3 DNA reads as TGTGCCAGCAGCTTAAGCGGGACGCGGGACTACGAGCAGTACTTC.

This clone appeared once. The chain has TRBV15 and TRBJ2-7, with 7 bases lining up with TRBD1. J was trimmed by 0 bases and V by 5 bases; bases with no gene match: 1. This CDR3 region has 13 residues. Germline CDR1 reads LNHNV; CDR2 reads YYDKDF (reference sequence). The CDR3 region is CATSWDSSYEQYF. The CDR3 DNA is TGTGCCACCAGCTGGGACAGCTCCTACGAGCAGTACTTC.

The chain couples TRBV19 to TRBJ1-5; D may be TRBD1 (5 bases). Trimming removed 6 bases from V and 4 bases from J, with 22 bases in between. CDR3 size: 17 residues. Per the germline V gene, CDR1 is LNHDA and CDR2 is SQIVND (reference sequence). CDR3 region: CASRRDGSASANQPQHF. In nucleotides, the CDR3 is TGTGCCAGTAGAAGGGACGGGAGTGCCAGCGCTAATCAGCCCCAGCATTTT.

This rearrangement joins TRBV6-1 to TRBJ1-5; no firm D call. V shed 1 base and J shed 7 bases, with 14 bases lying between them. Germline V CDR1 and CDR2: MNHNS, SASEGT. This CDR3 has 15 residues. CDR3 in amino acids: CASSEGYRAGQPQHF. CDR3 sequence (DNA): TGTGCCAGCAGTGAAGGATATAGGGCGGGGCAGCCCCAGCATTTT.

This clone was detected only a few times. The chain links TRBV18 to TRBJ1-1; 12 bases match TRBD1. The CDR3 covers 15 residues. Per the germline V gene, CDR1 is KGHSH and CDR2 is LQKENI. The V segment lost 3 bases and the J segment 2 bases; nucleotides outside the gene matches: 1. The CDR3 nucleotides read TGTGCCAGCTCACCGGGACAGGGGGCAAACACTGAAGCTTTCTTT. It specifies CASSPGQGANTEAFF. The full variable domain, with the rest looked up from reference TRBV18 and TRBJ1-1, is NAGVMQNPRHLVRRRGQEARLRCSPMKGHSHVYWYRQLPEEGLKFMVYLQKENIIDESGMPKERFSAEFPKEGPSILRIQQVVRGDSAAYFCASSPGQGANTEAFFGQGTRLTVV.

The chain links TRBV29-1 to TRBJ1-2; 10 bases align to TRBD1. This CDR3 spans 15 amino acids. The V gene end was trimmed by 6 bases and the J gene end by 1 base; junction bases not matched to a gene: 8. Per germline, CDR1 SQVTM and CDR2 ANQGSEA. CDR3 amino acids: CSVRDRGVGNYGYTF. CDR3 nucleotide sequence: TGCAGCGTCCGGGACAGGGGAGTGGGTAACTATGGCTACACCTTC.

The chain links TRBV5-1 to TRBJ2-5; 12 bases agree with TRBD1. V was clipped by 3 bases and J by 4 bases; unmatched bases: 10. This CDR3 is 17 amino acids long. CDR1 and CDR2 (germline): SGHRS, YFSETQ. CDR3 amino acids: CASSSHSGTGGLETQYF. CDR3 coding DNA: TGCGCCAGCAGCTCTCACTCCGGGACAGGGGGCTTAGAGACCCAGTACTTC. The full variable domain, with the rest looked up from reference TRBV5-1 and TRBJ2-5, is KAGVTQTPRYLIKTRGQQVTLSCSPISGHRSVSWYQQTPGQGLQFLFEYFSETQRNKGNFPGRFSGRQFSNSRSEMNVSTLELGDSALYLCASSSHSGTGGLETQYFGPGTRLLVL.

The chain uses TRBV11-2 and TRBJ2-5; D is unresolved. The V gene lost 5 bases and the J gene lost 5 bases, with 21 bases spanning the gap. The CDR3 sequence is 16 residues long. The germline gives CDR1 SGHAT, CDR2 FQNNGV. The CDR3 DNA sequence: TGTGCCAGCAGCCCAGCGACCCCGGTGGGTGGGGAGACCCAGTACTTC. Residues: CASSPATPVGGETQYF. Based on the CDR3 plus reference TRBV11-2 and TRBJ2-5, the full variable domain is EAGVAQSPRYKIIEKRQSVAFWCNPISGHATLYWYQQILGQGPKLLIQFQNNGVVDDSQLPKDRFSAERLKGVDSTLKIQPAKLEDSAVYLCASSPATPVGGETQYFGPGTRLLVL.

V is TRBV28 and J is TRBJ1-4; 7 nucleotides agree with TRBD1. Losses at the gene ends were 4 bases for V and 3 bases for J; bases not matched to a gene: 5. The length of the CDR3 is 15 residues. Germline CDR1 and CDR2: MDHEN and SYDVKM. Written as DNA, the CDR3 is TGTGCCAGCAGTTCCGAGGGGGCCCCTAATGAAAAACTGTTTTTT. It translates to CASSSEGAPNEKLFF.

The chain has TRBV5-1 and TRBJ2-1; a possible D gene is TRBD1 (5 bases). Germline assignment: CDR1 SGHRS and CDR2 YFSETQ. This CDR3 has 12 residues. Deletions cut 3 bases from V and 9 bases from J, with 10 bases between. CDR3 amino acids: CASSSLRGEQFF. CDR3 coding DNA: TGCGCCAGCAGCTCCCTTAGGGGTGAGCAGTTCTTC.

The V and J genes are TRBV7-3 and TRBJ2-6; tentatively, D is TRBD2 (6 bases). Germline loops: CDR1 SGHTA, CDR2 FQGTGA. The V end was cut by 5 bases, the J end by 0 bases, with 20 bases between. CDR3 length: 19 residues. The CDR3 sequence: CASSATLGRGGSGANVLTF. The CDR3 coding sequence is TGTGCCAGCAGCGCCACTTTGGGGCGGGGCGGCTCTGGGGCCAACGTCCTGACTTTC.

The genes are TRBV18 and TRBJ2-7, with 13 bases that match TRBD2. CDR3 size: 17 residues. V shed 6 bases, J shed 4 bases, and the junction held 12 bases outside the gene matches. Germline lookup yields CDR1 KGHSH and CDR2 LQKENI. The CDR3 here is CASSPSLAGGHGYEQYF. The CDR3 nucleotides are TGTGCCAGCTCGCCATCACTAGCGGGAGGGCATGGGTACGAGCAGTACTTC.

The chain carries TRBV27 and TRBJ1-5; TRBD1 matches 12 bases. Germline V gene sequence: CDR1 MNHEY, CDR2 SMNVEV (reference sequence). J was trimmed by 6 bases and V by 8 bases; bases with no gene match: 5. The CDR3 spans 14 residues. CDR3 sequence reads: CASRLGQGAQPQHF. CDR3 DNA: TGTGCCAGCCGTCTGGGACAGGGGGCTCAGCCCCAGCATTTT.

The chain links TRBV2 to TRBJ2-1; 8 nucleotides match TRBD2. V lost 4 bases, J lost 6 bases, and 8 bases stayed unmatched. This CDR3 contains 15 residues. Germline V CDR1 and CDR2: SNHLY, FYNNEI. The CDR3 DNA reads as TGTGCCAGCAGTGCATCCAGCGGGAGTTCCAATGAGCAGTTCTTC. Protein sequence: CASSASSGSSNEQFF.

V usage is TRBV29-1 and J usage is TRBJ1-1; D is ambiguous. The CDR3 is 15 residues long. V gave up 2 bases and J gave up 1 base, with 14 bases separating them. The germline CDR1 and CDR2 sequences are SQVTM and ANQGSEA. In nucleotides, the CDR3 is TGCAGCGTTGAAAATGAGCGGGGTTGGAACACTGAAGCTTTCTTT. Translating it yields CSVENERGWNTEAFF.

This clone was seen only a few times. The chain is built from TRBV6-5 and TRBJ2-7; D gene uncertain. With 0 bases removed from V and 6 bases from J, the gap between germline ends came to 9 bases. CDR1 MNHEY and CDR2 SVGAGI come from the germline V gene. The CDR3 runs 13 residues. The CDR3 protein is CASSYSGRPEQYF. The CDR3 region has the DNA TGTGCCAGCAGTTACTCGGGCAGACCCGAGCAGTACTTC.

This chain connects TRBV6-6 to TRBJ1-3, with unresolved D. The CDR3 totals 14 residues. The germline CDR1 and CDR2 sequences are MNHNY and SVGAGI (reference sequence). V was pared by 8 bases and J by 1 base, with 12 bases between. Written as DNA, the CDR3 is TGTGCCAGCTTCCCGGGAGGGTCTGGAAACACCATATATTTT. Protein product: CASFPGGSGNTIYF.

V usage is TRBV29-1 and J usage is TRBJ2-1; possibly TRBD1 for D (6 bases). The length of the CDR3 is 15 residues. The germline V gene has CDR1 SQVTM and CDR2 ANQGSEA. V was pared by 0 bases and J by 5 bases, with 14 bases between. The DNA of the CDR3 is TGCAGCGTTGAAGAAGGGCGGAAGGGGGACAATGAGCAGTTCTTC. Its translation: CSVEEGRKGDNEQFF.

The chain combines TRBV9 with TRBJ1-3; 7 bases align to TRBD1. This CDR3 region has 15 residues. Germline CDR1 and CDR2: SGDLS and YYNGEE. V was pared by 4 bases and J by 2 bases, with 6 bases of the junction left unmatched. CDR3: CASSPRQGAGNTIYF. As DNA, the CDR3 is TGTGCCAGCAGCCCCCGACAGGGTGCTGGAAACACCATATATTTT.

The genes are TRBV28 and TRBJ1-1; D unresolved. CDR3 length equals 13 residues. V lost 11 bases, J lost 1 base, and 14 bases lay in between. CDR1 MDHEN and CDR2 SYDVKM come from the germline V gene. The CDR3 sequence: CAGVAGGNTEAFF. CDR3 DNA sequence: TGTGCCGGCGTGGCGGGAGGGAACACTGAAGCTTTCTTT.

The chain carries TRBV5-1 and TRBJ2-1; 8 nucleotides align to TRBD2. The CDR3 contains 15 residues. The germline V gene encodes CDR1 SGHRS and CDR2 YFSETQ. The V segment lost 0 bases and the J segment 4 bases; nucleotides outside the gene matches: 3. This chain's CDR3 is CASSLGAGAYNEQFF. CDR3 sequence (DNA): TGCGCCAGCAGCTTGGGAGCGGGAGCTTACAATGAGCAGTTCTTC.

The V gene is TRBV29-1, the J gene TRBJ1-1; D is perhaps TRBD1 (6 bases). CDR1 and CDR2 (germline): SQVTM, ANQGSEA. V lost 7 bases to trimming and J lost 2 bases, with 14 bases between them. This CDR3 comprises 13 residues. This CDR3 is CSAGGGGNTEAFF. The DNA of the CDR3 is TGCAGCGCCGGTGGGGGGGGCAACACTGAAGCTTTCTTT.

V and J are TRBV18 and TRBJ1-1; 8 positions agree with TRBD1. This CDR3 contains 15 residues. V lost 3 bases to trimming and J lost 5 bases; unmatched junction nucleotides: 8. Germline V CDR1 and CDR2: KGHSH, LQKENI. CDR3 DNA sequence: TGTGCCAGCTCACCTGCGACAGGGGACCTAACTGAAGCTTTCTTT. Its translation is CASSPATGDLTEAFF. Drawing the rest from reference TRBV18 and TRBJ1-1, the complete variable domain is NAGVMQNPRHLVRRRGQEARLRCSPMKGHSHVYWYRQLPEEGLKFMVYLQKENIIDESGMPKERFSAEFPKEGPSILRIQQVVRGDSAAYFCASSPATGDLTEAFFGQGTRLTVV.

This chain uses TRBV19 with TRBJ2-1, with 10 bases matching TRBD1. Germline assignment: CDR1 LNHDA and CDR2 SQIVND (reference sequence). Unmatched junction bases numbered 2, after V lost 3 bases and J lost 3 bases. There are 15 residues in the CDR3. The CDR3 nucleotides read TGTGCCAGTAGTATCGGACAGGGGGACTACAATGAGCAGTTCTTC. Its protein product is CASSIGQGDYNEQFF. Supplemented by reference TRBV19 and TRBJ2-1, the full variable domain reads DGGITQSPKYLFRKEGQNVTLSCEQNLNHDAMYWYRQDPGQGLRLIYYSQIVNDFQKGDIAEGYSVSREKKESFPLTVTSAQKNPTAFYLCASSIGQGDYNEQFFGPGTRLTVL.